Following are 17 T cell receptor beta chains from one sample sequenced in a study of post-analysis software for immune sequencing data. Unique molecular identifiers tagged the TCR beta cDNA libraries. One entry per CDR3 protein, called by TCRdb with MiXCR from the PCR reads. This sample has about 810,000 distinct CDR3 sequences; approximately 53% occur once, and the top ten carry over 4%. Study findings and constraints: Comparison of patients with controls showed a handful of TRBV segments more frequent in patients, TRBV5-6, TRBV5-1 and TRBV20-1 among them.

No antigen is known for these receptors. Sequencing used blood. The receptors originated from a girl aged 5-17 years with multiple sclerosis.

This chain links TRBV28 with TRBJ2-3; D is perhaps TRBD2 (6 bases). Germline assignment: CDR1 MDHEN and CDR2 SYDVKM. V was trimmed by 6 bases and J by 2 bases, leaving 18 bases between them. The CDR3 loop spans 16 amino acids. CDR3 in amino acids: CASSPWGDGDTDTQYF. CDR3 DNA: TGTGCCAGCAGCCCTTGGGGGGACGGAGACACAGATACGCAGTATTTT.

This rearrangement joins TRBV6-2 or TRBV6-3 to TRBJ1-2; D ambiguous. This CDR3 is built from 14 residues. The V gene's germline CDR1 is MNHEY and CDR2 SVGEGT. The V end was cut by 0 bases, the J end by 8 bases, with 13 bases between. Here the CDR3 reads CASSYSALLGGYTF. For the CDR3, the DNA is TGTGCCAGCAGTTACTCGGCCTTACTGGGAGGCTACACCTTC.

The CDR3 coding sequence is TGTGCCATCAGTGAGTCGGGCAGGGGGCTGAATAACTATGGCTACACCTTC. Its protein product is CAISESGRGLNNYGYTF. The chain has TRBV10-3 and TRBJ1-2; 8 nucleotides match TRBD1. The CDR3 runs to 17 residues. CDR1 and CDR2 from the germline V gene are ENHRY and SYGVKD. V dropped 0 bases and J dropped 1; count of bases not matched to a gene: 7.

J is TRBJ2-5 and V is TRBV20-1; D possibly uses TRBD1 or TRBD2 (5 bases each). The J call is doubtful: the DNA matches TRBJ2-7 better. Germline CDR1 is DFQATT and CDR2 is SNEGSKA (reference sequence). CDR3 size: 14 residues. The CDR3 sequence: CSAPRTGATYEQYF. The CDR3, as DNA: TGCAGTGCTCCTCGGACCGGGGCGACCTACGAGCAGTACTTC.

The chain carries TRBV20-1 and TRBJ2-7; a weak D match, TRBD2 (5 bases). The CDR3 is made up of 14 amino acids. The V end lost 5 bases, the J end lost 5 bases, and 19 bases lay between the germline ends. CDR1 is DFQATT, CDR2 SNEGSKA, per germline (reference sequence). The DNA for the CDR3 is TGCAGTGCTGGGAGATACCCCTCTACCAACGAGCAGTACTTC. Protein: CSAGRYPSTNEQYF.

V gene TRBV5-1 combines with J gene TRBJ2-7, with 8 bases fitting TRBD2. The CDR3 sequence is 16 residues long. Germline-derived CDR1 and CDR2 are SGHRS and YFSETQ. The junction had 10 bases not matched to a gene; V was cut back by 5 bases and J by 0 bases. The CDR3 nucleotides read TGCGCCAGCAGAATTACCAGCGGGGGTGCCTCCTACGAGCAGTACTTC. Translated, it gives CASRITSGGASYEQYF.

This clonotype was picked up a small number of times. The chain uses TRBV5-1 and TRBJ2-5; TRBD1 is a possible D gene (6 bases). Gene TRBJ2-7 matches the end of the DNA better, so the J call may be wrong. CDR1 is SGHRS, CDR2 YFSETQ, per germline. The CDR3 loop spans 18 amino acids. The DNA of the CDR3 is TGCGCCAGCAGCTTCGCGAGAGCAGGACAGATAATCTTGCACGAGCAGTACTTC. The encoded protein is CASSFARAGQIILHEQYF.

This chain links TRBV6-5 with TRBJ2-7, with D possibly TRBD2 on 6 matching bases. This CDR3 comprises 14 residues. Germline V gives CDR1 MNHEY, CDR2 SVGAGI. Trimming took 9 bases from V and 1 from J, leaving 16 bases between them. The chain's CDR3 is CASWDRAGSYEQYF. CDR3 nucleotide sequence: TGTGCCAGTTGGGACCGGGCGGGATCCTACGAGCAGTACTTC.

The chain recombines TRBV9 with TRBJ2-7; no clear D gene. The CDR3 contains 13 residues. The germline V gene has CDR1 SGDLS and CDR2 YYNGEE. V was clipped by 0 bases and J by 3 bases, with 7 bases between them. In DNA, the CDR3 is TGTGCCAGCAGCGTAGACTCGGACTACGAGCAGTACTTC. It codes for CASSVDSDYEQYF. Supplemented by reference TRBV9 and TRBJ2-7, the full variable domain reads DSGVTQTPKHLITATGQRVTLRCSPRSGDLSVYWYQQSLDQGLQFLIQYYNGEERAKGNILERFSAQQFPDLHSELNLSSLELGDSALYFCASSVDSDYEQYFGPGTRLTVT.

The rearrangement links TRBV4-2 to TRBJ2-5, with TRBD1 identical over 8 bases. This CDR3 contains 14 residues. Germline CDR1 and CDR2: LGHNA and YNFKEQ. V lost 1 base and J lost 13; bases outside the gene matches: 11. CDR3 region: CASSQVGQDIPPYF. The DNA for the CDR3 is TGTGCCAGCAGCCAAGTGGGACAGGACATTCCCCCGTACTTC.

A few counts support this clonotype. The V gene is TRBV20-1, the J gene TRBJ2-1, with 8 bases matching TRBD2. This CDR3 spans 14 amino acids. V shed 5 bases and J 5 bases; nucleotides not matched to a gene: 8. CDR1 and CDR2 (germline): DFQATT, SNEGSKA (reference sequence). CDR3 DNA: TGCAGTGCTGGAGCGGGAGCTCAAGACAATGAGCAGTTCTTC. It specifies CSAGAGAQDNEQFF.

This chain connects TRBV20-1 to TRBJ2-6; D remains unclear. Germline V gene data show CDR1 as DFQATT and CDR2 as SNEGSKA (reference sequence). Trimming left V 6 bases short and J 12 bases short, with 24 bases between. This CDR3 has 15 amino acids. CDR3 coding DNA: TGCAGTGCCTCGTCCCCCGTCCCACTCGCCGGCGTCCTGACTTTC. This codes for CSASSPVPLAGVLTF.

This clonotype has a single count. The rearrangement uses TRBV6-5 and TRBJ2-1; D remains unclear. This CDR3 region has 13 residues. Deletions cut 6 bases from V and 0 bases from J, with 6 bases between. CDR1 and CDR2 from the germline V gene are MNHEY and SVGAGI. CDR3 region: CASRKSSYNEQFF. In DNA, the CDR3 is TGTGCCAGCAGGAAAAGCTCCTACAATGAGCAGTTCTTC.

The CDR3 nucleotides are TGTGCCAGCAGCTTAGTGGGGACAGGGGAAGGCACAGATACGCAGTATTTT. It is translated as CASSLVGTGEGTDTQYF. The V gene is TRBV7-2, the J gene TRBJ2-3, with 10 bases lining up with TRBD1. The germline V gene has CDR1 SGHTA and CDR2 FQGNSA. The V and J ends lost 1 base and 1 base, in that order; junction bases with no gene match: 5. The CDR3 contains 17 residues.

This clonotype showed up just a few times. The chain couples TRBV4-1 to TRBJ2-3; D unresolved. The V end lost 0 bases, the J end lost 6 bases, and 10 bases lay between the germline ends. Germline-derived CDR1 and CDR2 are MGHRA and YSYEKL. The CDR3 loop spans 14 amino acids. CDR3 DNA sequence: TGCGCCAGCAGCCAAGACCCTGCTGCGGATACGCAGTATTTT. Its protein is CASSQDPAADTQYF.

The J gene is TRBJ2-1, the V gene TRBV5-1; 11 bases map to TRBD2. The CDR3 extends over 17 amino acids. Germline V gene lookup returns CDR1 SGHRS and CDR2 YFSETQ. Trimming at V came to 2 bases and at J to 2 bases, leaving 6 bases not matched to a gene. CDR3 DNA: TGCGCCAGCAGCTTTGGGACTAGCGGATCCACCTACAATGAGCAGTTCTTC. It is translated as CASSFGTSGSTYNEQFF. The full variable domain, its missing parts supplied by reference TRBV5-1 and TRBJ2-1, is KAGVTQTPRYLIKTRGQQVTLSCSPISGHRSVSWYQQTPGQGLQFLFEYFSETQRNKGNFPGRFSGRQFSNSRSEMNVSTLELGDSALYLCASSFGTSGSTYNEQFFGPGTRLTVL.

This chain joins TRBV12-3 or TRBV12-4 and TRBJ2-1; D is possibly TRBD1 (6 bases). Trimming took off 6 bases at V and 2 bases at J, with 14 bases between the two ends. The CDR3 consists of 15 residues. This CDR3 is CASSPTGSTYNEQFF. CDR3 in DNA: TGTGCCAGCAGCCCCACAGGGAGCACCTACAATGAGCAGTTCTTC.